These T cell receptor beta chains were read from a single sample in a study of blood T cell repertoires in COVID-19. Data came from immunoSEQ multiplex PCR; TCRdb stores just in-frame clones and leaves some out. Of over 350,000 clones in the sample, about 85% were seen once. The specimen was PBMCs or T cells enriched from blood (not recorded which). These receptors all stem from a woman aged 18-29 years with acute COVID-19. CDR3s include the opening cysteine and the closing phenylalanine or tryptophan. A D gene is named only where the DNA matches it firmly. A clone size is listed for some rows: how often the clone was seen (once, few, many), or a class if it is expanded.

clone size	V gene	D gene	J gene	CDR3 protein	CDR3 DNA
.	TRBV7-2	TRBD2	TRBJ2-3	CASSPGAGGTDTQYF	TGTGCCAGCAGCCCCGGAGCGGGAGGCACAGATACGCAGTATTTT
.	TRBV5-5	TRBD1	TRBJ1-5	CASSSTGFDQPQHF	TGTGCCAGCAGCTCGACAGGGTTTGATCAGCCCCAGCATTTT
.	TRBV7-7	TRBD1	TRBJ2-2	CASSLDREVGELFF	TGTGCTAGCAGCTTAGACAGGGAAGTCGGGGAGCTGTTTTTT
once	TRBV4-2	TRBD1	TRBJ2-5	CASSQAQQGASETQYF	TGTGCCAGCAGCCAAGCTCAACAGGGGGCTTCGGAGACCCAGTACTTC
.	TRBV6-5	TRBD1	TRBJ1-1	CASSWDSTNTEAFF	TGTGCCAGCAGTTGGGACAGCACCAACACTGAAGCTTTCTTT
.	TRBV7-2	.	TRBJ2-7	CASSQHGSGSAYEQYF	TGTGCCAGCAGCCAACACGGTAGCGGTTCTGCCTACGAGCAGTACTTC
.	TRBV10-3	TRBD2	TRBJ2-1	CAISFQTPTSGRASEQFF	TGTGCCATCAGCTTCCAAACGCCGACTAGCGGGAGAGCGTCTGAGCAGTTCTTC
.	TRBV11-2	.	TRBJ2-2	CASSLDPSTAGELFF	TGTGCCAGCAGCTTAGATCCTAGCACCGCCGGGGAGCTGTTTTTT
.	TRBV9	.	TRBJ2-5	CASSDGGPQETQYF	TGTGCCAGCAGCGACGGGGGGCCACAAGAGACCCAGTACTTC
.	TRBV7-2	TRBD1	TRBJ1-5	CASSSTGDNQPQHF	TGTGCCAGCAGCTCTACAGGGGACAATCAGCCCCAGCATTTT
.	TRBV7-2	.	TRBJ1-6	CASSVIPGYLHF	TGTGCCAGCAGCGTAATTCCGGGATACCTCCACTTT
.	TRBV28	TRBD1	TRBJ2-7	CASTRLTGTYEQYF	TGTGCCAGCACCCGCCTGACAGGGACCTACGAGCAGTACTTC
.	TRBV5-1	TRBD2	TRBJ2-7	CASSLGLAGFYEQYF	TGCGCCAGCAGCTTGGGTCTAGCGGGATTCTACGAGCAGTACTTC
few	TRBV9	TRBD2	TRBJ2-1	CASSASGAYNEQFF	TGTGCCAGCAGCGCTAGCGGGGCCTACAATGAGCAGTTCTTC
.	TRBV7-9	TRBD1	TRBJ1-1	CASSPKTGGLTEAFF	TGTGCCAGCAGCCCAAAAACAGGGGGCTTGACTGAAGCTTTCTTT
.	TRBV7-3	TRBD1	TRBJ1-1	CASSLDRDRGSEAFF	TGTGCCAGCAGTCTCGACCGGGACAGGGGTTCTGAAGCTTTCTTT
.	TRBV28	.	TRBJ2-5	CASSVQVPETQYF	TGTGCCAGCAGTGTACAGGTGCCAGAGACCCAGTACTTC
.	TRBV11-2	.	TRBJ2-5	CASSPTQGRDETQYF	TGTGCCAGCAGCCCAACACAGGGAAGGGATGAGACCCAGTACTTC
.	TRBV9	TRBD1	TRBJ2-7	CASSVTGTGTYEQYF	TGTGCCAGCAGCGTCACCGGGACAGGGACCTACGAGCAGTACTTC
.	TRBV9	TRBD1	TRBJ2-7	CASSAGTGEYEQYF	TGTGCCAGCAGTGCCGGGACAGGCGAATACGAGCAGTACTTC
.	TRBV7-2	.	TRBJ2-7	CASSLGQQYEQYF	TGTGCCAGCAGCCTAGGACAGCAGTACGAGCAGTACTTC
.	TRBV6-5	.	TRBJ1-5	CASRQDPNQPQHF	TGTGCCAGTAGACAGGATCCCAATCAGCCCCAGCATTTT
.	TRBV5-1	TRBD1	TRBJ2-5	CASSGTDREEETQYF	TGCGCCAGCAGCGGTACGGACAGGGAGGAAGAGACCCAGTACTTC
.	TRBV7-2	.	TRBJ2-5	CASSLGSSQETQYF	TGTGCCAGCAGCTTAGGTAGTAGCCAAGAGACCCAGTACTTC
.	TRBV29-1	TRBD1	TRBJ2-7	CSVEFSEGAYEQYF	TGCAGCGTTGAATTTAGCGAGGGGGCATACGAGCAGTACTTC
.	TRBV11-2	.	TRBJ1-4	CASSLRGTNEKLFF	TGTGCCAGCAGCTTGAGGGGGACTAATGAAAAACTGTTTTTT
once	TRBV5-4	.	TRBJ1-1	CASSSTNTEAFF	TGTGCCAGCAGCTCCACTAACACTGAAGCTTTCTTT
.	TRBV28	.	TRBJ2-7	CASSLRDEQYF	TGTGCCAGCAGTTTACGTGACGAGCAGTACTTC
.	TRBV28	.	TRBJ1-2	CASSWRQTYNYGYTF	TGTGCCAGCAGTTGGAGACAGACCTATAACTATGGCTACACCTTC
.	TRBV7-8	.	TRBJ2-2	CASSLARWVPNTGELFF	TGTGCCAGCAGCTTAGCGCGGTGGGTCCCGAACACCGGGGAGCTGTTTTTT
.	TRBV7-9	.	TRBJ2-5	CASTRDTQETQYF	TGTGCCAGCACCAGGGACACCCAAGAGACCCAGTACTTC
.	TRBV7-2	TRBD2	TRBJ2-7	CASTLGTSGVRFYEQYF	TGTGCCAGCACCCTAGGCACTAGCGGGGTGAGATTCTACGAGCAGTACTTC
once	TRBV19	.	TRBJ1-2	CASSIVAGRPQGYTF	TGTGCCAGTAGTATAGTCGCAGGGAGGCCCCAAGGCTACACCTTC
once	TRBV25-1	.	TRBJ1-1	CASRRGETNTEAFF	TGTGCCAGCCGTCGGGGGGAGACGAACACTGAAGCTTTCTTT
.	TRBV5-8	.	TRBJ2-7	CASSLVMGEGPYF	TGTGCCAGCAGCTTGGTAATGGGTGAGGGTCCGTACTTC
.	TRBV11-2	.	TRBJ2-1	CASSGSSGEQFF	TGTGCCAGCAGCGGGAGCTCGGGTGAGCAGTTCTTC
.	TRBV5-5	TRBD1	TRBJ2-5	CASSPGTAQETQYF	TGTGCCAGCAGCCCGGGGACAGCCCAAGAGACCCAGTACTTC
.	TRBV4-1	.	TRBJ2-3	CASSPGLAYPDTQYF	TGCGCCAGCAGCCCCGGCCTAGCATACCCAGATACGCAGTATTTT
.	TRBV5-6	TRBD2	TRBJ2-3	CASSLKGTSGSTDTQYF	TGTGCCAGCAGCTTGAAGGGGACTAGCGGGAGCACAGATACGCAGTATTTT
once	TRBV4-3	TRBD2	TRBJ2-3	CASSQELRAGRGDTQYF	TGCGCCAGCAGCCAAGAGTTACGGGCCGGGAGGGGGGATACGCAGTATTTT
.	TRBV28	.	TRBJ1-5	CASSLYTYSNQPQHF	TGTGCCAGCAGTTTATACACATATAGCAATCAGCCCCAGCATTTT